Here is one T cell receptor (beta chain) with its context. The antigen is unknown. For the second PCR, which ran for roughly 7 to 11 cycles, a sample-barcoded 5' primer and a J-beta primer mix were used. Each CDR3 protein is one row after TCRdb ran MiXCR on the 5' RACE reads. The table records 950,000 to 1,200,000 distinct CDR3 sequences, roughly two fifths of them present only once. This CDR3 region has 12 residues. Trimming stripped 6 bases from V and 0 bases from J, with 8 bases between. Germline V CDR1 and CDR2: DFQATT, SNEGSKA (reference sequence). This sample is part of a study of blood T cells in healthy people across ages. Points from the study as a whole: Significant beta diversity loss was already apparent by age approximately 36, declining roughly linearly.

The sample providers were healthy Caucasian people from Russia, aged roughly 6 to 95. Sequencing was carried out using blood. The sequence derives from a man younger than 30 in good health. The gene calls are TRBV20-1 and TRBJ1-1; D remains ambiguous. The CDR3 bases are TGCAGTGCCCCCTCCTTGAACACTGAAGCTTTCTTT. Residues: CSAPSLNTEAFF.